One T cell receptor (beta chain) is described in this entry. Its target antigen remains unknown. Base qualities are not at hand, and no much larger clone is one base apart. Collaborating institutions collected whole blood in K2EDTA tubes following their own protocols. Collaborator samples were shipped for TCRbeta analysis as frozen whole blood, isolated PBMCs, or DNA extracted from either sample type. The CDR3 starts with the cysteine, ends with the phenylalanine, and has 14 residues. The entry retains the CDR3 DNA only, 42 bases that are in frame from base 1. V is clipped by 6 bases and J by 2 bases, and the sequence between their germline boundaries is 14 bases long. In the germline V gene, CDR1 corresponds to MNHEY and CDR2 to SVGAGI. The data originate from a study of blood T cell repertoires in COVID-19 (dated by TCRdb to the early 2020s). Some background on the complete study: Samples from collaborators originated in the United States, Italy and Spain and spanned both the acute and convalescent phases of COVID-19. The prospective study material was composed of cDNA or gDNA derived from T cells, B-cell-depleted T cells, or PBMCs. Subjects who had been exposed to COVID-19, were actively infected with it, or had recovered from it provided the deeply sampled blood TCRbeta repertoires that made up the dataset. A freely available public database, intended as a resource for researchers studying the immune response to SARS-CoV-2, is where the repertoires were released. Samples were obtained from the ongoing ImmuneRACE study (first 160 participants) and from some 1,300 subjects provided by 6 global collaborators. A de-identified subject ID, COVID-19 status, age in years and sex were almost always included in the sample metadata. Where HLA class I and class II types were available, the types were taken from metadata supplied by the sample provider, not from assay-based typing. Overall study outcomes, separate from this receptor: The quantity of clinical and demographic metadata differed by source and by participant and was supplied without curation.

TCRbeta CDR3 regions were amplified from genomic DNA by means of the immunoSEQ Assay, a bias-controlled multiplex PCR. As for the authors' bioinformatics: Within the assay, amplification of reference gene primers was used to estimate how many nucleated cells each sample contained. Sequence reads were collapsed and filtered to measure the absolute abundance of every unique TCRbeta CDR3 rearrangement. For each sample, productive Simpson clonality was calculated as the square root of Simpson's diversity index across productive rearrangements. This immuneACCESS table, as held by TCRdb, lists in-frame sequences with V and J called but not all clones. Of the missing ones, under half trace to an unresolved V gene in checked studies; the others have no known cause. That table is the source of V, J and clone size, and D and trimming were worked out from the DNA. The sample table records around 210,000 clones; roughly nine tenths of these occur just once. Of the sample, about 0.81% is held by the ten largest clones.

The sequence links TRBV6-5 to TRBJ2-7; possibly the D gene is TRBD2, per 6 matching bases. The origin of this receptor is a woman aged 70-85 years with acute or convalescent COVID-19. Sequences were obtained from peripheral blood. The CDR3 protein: CASRLQEGTYEQYF. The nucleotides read TGTGCCAGCAGGCTTCAGGAGGGGACCTACGAGCAGTACTTC.